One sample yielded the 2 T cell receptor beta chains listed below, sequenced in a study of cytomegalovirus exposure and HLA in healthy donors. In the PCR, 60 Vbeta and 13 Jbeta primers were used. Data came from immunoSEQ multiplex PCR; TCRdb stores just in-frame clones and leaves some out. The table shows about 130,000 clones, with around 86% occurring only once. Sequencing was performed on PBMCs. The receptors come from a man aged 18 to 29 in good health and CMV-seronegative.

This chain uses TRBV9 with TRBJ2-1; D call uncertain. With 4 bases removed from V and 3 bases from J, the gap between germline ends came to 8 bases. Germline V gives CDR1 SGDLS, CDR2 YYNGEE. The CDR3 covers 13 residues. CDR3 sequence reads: CASSTKDYNEQFF. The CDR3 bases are TGTGCCAGCAGCACAAAAGACTACAATGAGCAGTTCTTC.

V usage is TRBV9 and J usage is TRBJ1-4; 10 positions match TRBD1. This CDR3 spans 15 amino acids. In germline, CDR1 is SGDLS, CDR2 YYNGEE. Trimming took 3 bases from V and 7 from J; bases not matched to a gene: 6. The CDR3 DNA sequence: TGTGCCAGCAGCGGGATCGACAGGGGGCCTGAAAAACTGTTTTTT. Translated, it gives CASSGIDRGPEKLFF.